These 26 T cell receptor beta chains were sequenced from one sample in a study of blood T cell repertoires in COVID-19. Profiling relied on immunoSEQ multiplex PCR, and the TCRdb table lists in-frame clones only, not all of them. Altogether some 99,000 clones are present, about 90% being singletons, with the ten largest covering around 4.2%. Sequences were obtained from peripheral blood. The receptors stem from a human donor with COVID-19, enrolled during active disease. The donor label of this sample is uncertain.

This rearrangement joins TRBV5-1 to TRBJ2-7; 8 bases line up with TRBD1. There are 18 residues in the CDR3. Germline CDR1 and CDR2: SGHRS and YFSETQ. Trimming took 0 bases from V and 2 from J; bases not matched to a gene: 13. Here the CDR3 DNA reads TGCGCCAGCAGCTTGGCCGTGTCAGGGGGCCTTAAAACCTACGAGCAGTACTTC. Encoded protein: CASSLAVSGGLKTYEQYF.

In its sample, this clone was seen once. This rearrangement joins TRBV19 to TRBJ2-2; TRBD1 matches at 9 bases. CDR3 size: 15 residues. The germline gives CDR1 LNHDA, CDR2 SQIVND (reference sequence). With V trimmed by 5 bases and J by 8 bases, 9 bases remained unmatched. The CDR3 DNA follows: TGTGCCAGTAGTCCACAGGGGGCAGCTGGTGGGGAGCTGTTTTTT. It codes for CASSPQGAAGGELFF.

This chain joins TRBV20-1 and TRBJ2-7; tentative D call: TRBD2 (5 bases). This CDR3 is built from 12 residues. CDR1 and CDR2 (germline): DFQATT, SNEGSKA (reference sequence). V lost 3 bases and J 4 bases, leaving 10 bases between the germline ends. The DNA for the CDR3 is TGCAGTGCTAGTGTTACGGGATACGAGCAGTACTTC. Protein sequence: CSASVTGYEQYF.

V and J are TRBV5-1 and TRBJ1-2; 7 positions agree with TRBD1. Germline V gene lookup returns CDR1 SGHRS and CDR2 YFSETQ. V was clipped by 7 bases and J by 0 bases; unmatched bases: 9. The CDR3 runs 15 residues. CDR3 protein: CASGRDGTANYGYTF. The CDR3 DNA reads as TGCGCCAGCGGTAGGGACGGGACAGCTAACTATGGCTACACCTTC.

V is TRBV7-9 and J is TRBJ1-4; D not resolved. Trimming took off 3 bases at V and 4 bases at J, with 12 bases between the two ends. CDR1 SEHNR and CDR2 FQNEAQ come from the germline V gene (reference sequence). This CDR3 region has 15 residues. CDR3 DNA: TGTGCCAGCAGCTTTCCGACGACTGGTAATGAAAAACTGTTTTTT. It encodes CASSFPTTGNEKLFF.

The genes are TRBV6-1 and TRBJ1-1; possibly TRBD1 for D (5 bases). In germline, CDR1 is MNHNS, CDR2 SASEGT. The length of the CDR3 is 13 residues. The V end lost 7 bases, the J end lost 4 bases, and 13 bases lay between the germline ends. The CDR3 spells CASKPPQGTEAFF. The CDR3 nucleotides are TGTGCCAGCAAACCCCCCCAGGGCACTGAAGCTTTCTTT.

The chain has TRBV7-9 and TRBJ2-5; D possibly corresponds to TRBD1 (5 bases). The CDR3 loop spans 14 amino acids. The germline V gene encodes CDR1 SEHNR and CDR2 FQNEAQ (reference sequence). The germline V and J ends were trimmed by 3 bases and 2 bases, with 10 bases remaining between them. CDR3 region: CASSFDSIQETQYF. Written as DNA, the CDR3 is TGTGCCAGCAGCTTCGACAGCATACAAGAGACCCAGTACTTC. Full variable domain (remainder filled in from reference TRBV7-9 and TRBJ2-5): DTGVSQNPRHKITKRGQNVTFRCDPISEHNRLYWYRQTLGQGPEFLTYFQNEAQLEKSRLLSDRFSAERPKGSFSTLEIQRTEQGDSAMYLCASSFDSIQETQYFGPGTRLLVL.

This sequence joins TRBV4-1 and TRBJ1-5; no clear D. The CDR3 is made up of 15 amino acids. Trimming pared 0 bases from V and 0 bases from J, leaving 6 bases between. From germline, CDR1 is MGHRA and CDR2 YSYEKL. CDR3: CASSQEHYSNQPQHF. The CDR3 DNA is TGCGCCAGCAGCCAAGAACATTATAGCAATCAGCCCCAGCATTTT.

This chain joins TRBV11-3 and TRBJ2-2; TRBD1 might be the D (6 bases). V was shortened by 3 bases and J by 2 bases, with 10 bases between the two germline ends. This CDR3 comprises 15 residues. Per germline, CDR1 SGHNT and CDR2 YENEEA. The CDR3 DNA follows: TGTGCCAGCAGCTTGGAACAGGGCAACACCGGGGAGCTGTTTTTT. Its translation is CASSLEQGNTGELFF.

The V gene is TRBV7-2, the J gene TRBJ1-2; 9 bases line up with TRBD1. The CDR3 contains 15 residues. Germline V gene lookup returns CDR1 SGHTA and CDR2 FQGNSA. V gave up 1 base and J gave up 7 bases; unmatched junction bases: 7. The CDR3 nucleotides are TGTGCCAGCAGCTTAGACAGGGGGCGAGTTCGTGGCTACACCTTC. The encoded protein is CASSLDRGRVRGYTF. Full variable domain (missing parts from reference TRBV7-2 and TRBJ1-2): GAGVSQSPSNKVTEKGKDVELRCDPISGHTALYWYRQSLGQGLEFLIYFQGNSAPDKSGLPSDRFSAERTGGSVSTLTIQRTQQEDSAVYLCASSLDRGRVRGYTFGSGTRLTVV.

V usage is TRBV2 and J usage is TRBJ2-7; 8 bases map to TRBD1. This CDR3 is 14 amino acids long. With 7 bases clipped from V and 3 bases from J, the junction kept 8 bases outside the gene matches. Germline V gene sequence: CDR1 SNHLY, CDR2 FYNNEI. In DNA form, the CDR3 reads TGTGCCAGCAAGGGGGACAGGTTTTACTACGAGCAGTACTTC. It encodes CASKGDRFYYEQYF.

V is TRBV16 and J is TRBJ1-5; unclear D gene. Per germline, CDR1 KGHSY and CDR2 FQNENV. The V end was cut by 2 bases, the J end by 7 bases, with 9 bases between. The CDR3 consists of 13 residues. CDR3 loop: CASSQGVIQPQHF. CDR3 coding DNA: TGTGCCAGCAGCCAAGGAGTAATACAGCCCCAGCATTTT.

The V call is TRBV7-2, the J call TRBJ1-3; 10 bases align to TRBD1. Looked up from germline, CDR1 is SGHTA and CDR2 is FQGNSA. This CDR3 contains 16 residues. After removal of 1 base from V and 2 bases from J, the junction contained 2 bases not matched to a gene. The CDR3 region has the DNA TGTGCCAGCAGCTTAGTCGGGACAGGGGCTGGAAACACCATATATTTT. It yields the protein CASSLVGTGAGNTIYF.

This sequence joins TRBV24-1 and TRBJ2-5; 9 nucleotides align to TRBD1. The CDR3 totals 14 residues. Germline assignment: CDR1 KGHDR and CDR2 SFDVKD. V was clipped by 9 bases and J by 5 bases; unmatched bases: 9. CDR3 residues: CATEDRGGRETQYF. The CDR3 DNA follows: TGTGCCACCGAAGACAGGGGGGGTCGGGAGACCCAGTACTTC.

The chain employs TRBV6-5 and TRBJ2-7; the D is unclear. Germline assignment: CDR1 MNHEY and CDR2 SVGAGI. The CDR3 extends over 14 amino acids. V was trimmed by 2 bases and J by 0 bases, leaving 8 bases between them. In nucleotides, the CDR3 is TGTGCCAGCAGTTACGAACAGAGCTCCTACGAGCAGTACTTC. It codes for CASSYEQSSYEQYF.

The chain is built from TRBV4-1 and TRBJ2-1; D remains unclear. Germline CDR1 and CDR2: MGHRA and YSYEKL. The CDR3 is 11 residues long. With 8 bases removed from V and 5 bases from J, the gap between germline ends came to 7 bases. CDR3 sequence: CASRANNEQFF. In nucleotides, the CDR3 is TGCGCCAGCCGCGCTAACAATGAGCAGTTCTTC.

The chain has TRBV2 and TRBJ2-1; 7 bases agree with TRBD2. CDR3 length equals 15 residues. The germline V gene encodes CDR1 SNHLY and CDR2 FYNNEI. The trim removed 2 bases at V and 8 bases at J, leaving 9 bases unmatched. The DNA for the CDR3 is TGTGCCAGCAGTGAAACGGGGGGTCCTTATGATGAGCAGTTCTTC. Protein product: CASSETGGPYDEQFF.

The chain employs TRBV5-4 and TRBJ1-3; 7 bases agree with TRBD1. Per the germline V gene, CDR1 is SGHNT and CDR2 is YYREEE (reference sequence). This CDR3 is 17 amino acids long. V was pared by 3 bases and J by 3 bases, with 12 bases of the junction left unmatched. This CDR3 reads CASSSKGQFAGGNTIYF. CDR3 sequence (DNA): TGTGCCAGCAGCTCAAAGGGACAGTTCGCCGGTGGAAACACCATATATTTT.

The chain has TRBV14 and TRBJ1-6; D gene uncertain. Germline V gene data show CDR1 as SGHDN and CDR2 as FVKESK. The CDR3 has 14 amino acids. V lost 1 base to trimming and J lost 10 bases, with 11 bases between them. For the CDR3, the DNA is TGTGCCAGCAGCCAAGTGGCCTCTAGGTCACCCCTCCACTTT. This translates into CASSQVASRSPLHF.

The rearrangement uses TRBV28 and TRBJ1-1; D uncertain. Looked up from germline, CDR1 is MDHEN and CDR2 is SYDVKM. The CDR3 is 18 residues long. Trimming removed 6 bases at V and 1 base at J, with 24 bases between. CDR3 coding DNA: TGTGCCAGCAGGACACGAGTAGGCAGACGAACAACGAACACTGAAGCTTTCTTT. Translating gives CASRTRVGRRTTNTEAFF.

In its sample, this clone was seen once. The chain joins TRBV7-9 to TRBJ2-7; D perhaps matches TRBD2 (5 bases). This CDR3 contains 15 residues. Germline loops: CDR1 SEHNR, CDR2 FQNEAQ (reference sequence). The germline V and J ends were trimmed by 5 bases and 0 bases, with 14 bases remaining between them. CDR3: CASSDGMTNSYEQYF. CDR3 coding DNA: TGTGCCAGCAGCGACGGGATGACTAACTCCTACGAGCAGTACTTC.

The rearrangement links TRBV9 to TRBJ1-6; D uncertain. The germline V and J ends were trimmed by 1 base and 7 bases, with 9 bases remaining between them. This CDR3 region has 14 residues. Germline V lookup: CDR1 SGDLS, CDR2 YYNGEE. CDR3 DNA sequence: TGTGCCAGCAGCGTAAACAGCCTAAATTCACCCCTCCACTTT. Residues: CASSVNSLNSPLHF.

CDR3: CASSPLSGAPFYEQYF. DNA of the CDR3: TGTGCCAGCAGCCCCCTTAGCGGGGCGCCGTTCTACGAGCAGTACTTC. V gene TRBV7-3 combines with J gene TRBJ2-7; TRBD2 matches at 8 bases. Germline trimming cut 5 bases from V and 3 bases from J; bases unmatched to any gene: 12. Germline V gives CDR1 SGHTA, CDR2 FQGTGA. The CDR3 contains 16 residues.

The rearrangement uses TRBV5-1 and TRBJ2-5; the match to TRBD1 covers 9 bases. The ends lost 4 bases at V and 4 bases at J; junction bases unmatched: 5. CDR1 is SGHRS and CDR2 is YFSETQ in the germline V gene. CDR3 length equals 14 residues. CDR3 nucleotides: TGCGCCAGCAGCCGGGGACAGGGAGGAGAGACCCAGTACTTC. Protein sequence: CASSRGQGGETQYF.

The gene calls are TRBV9 and TRBJ1-1; TRBD1 matches at 8 bases. This CDR3 contains 14 residues. After removal of 1 base from V and 4 bases from J, the junction contained 3 bases not matched to a gene. Germline-derived CDR1 and CDR2 are SGDLS and YYNGEE. CDR3 region: CASSVTTGGTEAFF. Written as DNA, the CDR3 is TGTGCCAGCAGCGTAACTACAGGGGGCACTGAAGCTTTCTTT.

The rearrangement links TRBV6-6 to TRBJ2-6; 7 bases are a match to TRBD2. Germline V gene sequence: CDR1 MNHNY, CDR2 SVGAGI (reference sequence). V gave up 5 bases and J gave up 4 bases; unmatched junction bases: 11. This CDR3 is 17 amino acids long. The CDR3 nucleotides read TGTGCCAGCAGTCGCAAGGCGGGAGCTGCGGGGGCCAACGTCCTGACTTTC. Its protein product is CASSRKAGAAGANVLTF.